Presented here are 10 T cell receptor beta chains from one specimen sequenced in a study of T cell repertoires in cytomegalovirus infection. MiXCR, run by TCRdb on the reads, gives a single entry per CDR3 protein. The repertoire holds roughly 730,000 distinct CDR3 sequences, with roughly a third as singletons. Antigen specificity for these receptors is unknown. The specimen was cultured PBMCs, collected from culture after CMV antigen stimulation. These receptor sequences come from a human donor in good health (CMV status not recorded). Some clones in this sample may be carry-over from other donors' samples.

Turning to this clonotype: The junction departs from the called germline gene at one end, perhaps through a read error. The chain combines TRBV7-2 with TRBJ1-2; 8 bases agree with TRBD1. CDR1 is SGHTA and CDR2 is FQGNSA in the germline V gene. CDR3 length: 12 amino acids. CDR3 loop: CASAIYDRGRSF. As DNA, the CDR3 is TGTGCCAGCGCAATATACGACAGGGGTCGGAGCTTC.

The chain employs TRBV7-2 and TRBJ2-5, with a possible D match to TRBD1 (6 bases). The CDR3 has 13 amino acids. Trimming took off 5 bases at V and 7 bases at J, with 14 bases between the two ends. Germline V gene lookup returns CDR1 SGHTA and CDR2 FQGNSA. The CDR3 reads CASSRDTDGTQYF. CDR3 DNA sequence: TGTGCCAGCAGCCGGGACACCGACGGGACCCAGTACTTC. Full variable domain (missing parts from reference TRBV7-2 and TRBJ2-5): GAGVSQSPSNKVTEKGKDVELRCDPISGHTALYWYRQSLGQGLEFLIYFQGNSAPDKSGLPSDRFSAERTGGSVSTLTIQRTQQEDSAVYLCASSRDTDGTQYFGPGTRLLVL.

The CDR3 protein is CASSYEPGTGFSPLHF. The CDR3 DNA reads as TGTGCCAGCAGTTACGAACCTGGGACAGGCTTTTCACCCCTCCACTTT. This sequence joins TRBV6-6 and TRBJ1-6, with 8 bases aligning to TRBD1. After removal of 2 bases from V and 9 bases from J, the junction contained 9 bases not matched to a gene. Germline V lookup: CDR1 MNHNY, CDR2 SVGAGI (reference sequence). The CDR3 consists of 16 residues.

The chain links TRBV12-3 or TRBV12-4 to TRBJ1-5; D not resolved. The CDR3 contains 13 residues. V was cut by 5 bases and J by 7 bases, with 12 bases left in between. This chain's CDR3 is CASSVSTRQPQHF. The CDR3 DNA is TGTGCCAGCAGTGTTTCGACACGGCAGCCCCAGCATTTT.

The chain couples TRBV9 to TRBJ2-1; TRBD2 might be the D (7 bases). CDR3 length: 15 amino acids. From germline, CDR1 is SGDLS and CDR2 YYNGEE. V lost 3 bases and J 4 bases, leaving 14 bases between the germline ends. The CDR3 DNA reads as TGTGCCAGCAGCGGGGGGGGCAGGTTTTACAATGAGCAGTTCTTC. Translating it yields CASSGGGRFYNEQFF.

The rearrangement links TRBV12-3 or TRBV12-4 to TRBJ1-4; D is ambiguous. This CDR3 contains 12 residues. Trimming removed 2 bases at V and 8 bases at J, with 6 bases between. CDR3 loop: CASSLMEEKLFF. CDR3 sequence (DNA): TGTGCCAGCAGTTTAATGGAGGAAAAACTGTTTTTT.

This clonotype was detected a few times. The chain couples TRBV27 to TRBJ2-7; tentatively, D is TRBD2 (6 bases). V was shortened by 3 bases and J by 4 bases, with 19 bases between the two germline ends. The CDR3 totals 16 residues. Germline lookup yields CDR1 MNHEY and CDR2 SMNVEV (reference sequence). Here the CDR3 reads CASSFSGRSPRYEQYF. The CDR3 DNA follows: TGTGCCAGCAGTTTCTCCGGGAGATCTCCCCGATACGAGCAGTACTTC.

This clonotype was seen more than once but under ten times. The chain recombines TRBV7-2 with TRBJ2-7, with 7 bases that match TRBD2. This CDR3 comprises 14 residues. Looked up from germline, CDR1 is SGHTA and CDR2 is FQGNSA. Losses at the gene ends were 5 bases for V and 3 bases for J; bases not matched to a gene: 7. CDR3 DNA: TGTGCCAGCAGCCGGGCTAGCGGATTCTACGAGCAGTACTTC. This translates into CASSRASGFYEQYF. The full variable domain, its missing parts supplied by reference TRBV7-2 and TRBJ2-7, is GAGVSQSPSNKVTEKGKDVELRCDPISGHTALYWYRQSLGQGLEFLIYFQGNSAPDKSGLPSDRFSAERTGGSVSTLTIQRTQQEDSAVYLCASSRASGFYEQYFGPGTRLTVT.

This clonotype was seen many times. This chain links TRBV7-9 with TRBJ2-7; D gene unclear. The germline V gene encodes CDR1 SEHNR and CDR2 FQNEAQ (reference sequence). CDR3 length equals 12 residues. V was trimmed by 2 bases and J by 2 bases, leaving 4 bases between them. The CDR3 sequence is CASSLSAYEQYF. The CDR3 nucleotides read TGTGCCAGCAGCTTATCCGCCTACGAGCAGTACTTC.

CDR3 in amino acids: CASGSGEFF. As DNA, the CDR3 is TGTGCCAGCGGCTCCGGGGAGTTCTTC. The J gene is TRBJ2-1, the V gene TRBV11-2; a possible D gene is TRBD2 (5 bases). The ends were cut back, 8 bases at V and 14 bases at J, with 10 bases in the middle. Germline V gene sequence: CDR1 SGHAT, CDR2 FQNNGV. This CDR3 comprises 9 residues.